The rows below give T cell receptor beta chains drawn from one sample of a study of T cells in Graves' hyperthyroidism and ophthalmopathy. Using its own MiXCR run on the multiplex PCR reads, TCRdb lists one record per CDR3 protein. The sample yields 250,000 to 400,000 distinct CDR3 sequences, roughly 13% seen once. The specimen sequenced was blood. These receptors originate from a middle-aged woman with Graves' ophthalmopathy. Each CDR3 is given with its conserved first and last residue. The order of the fields is D gene, J gene, CDR3 length, V gene, CDR3 protein. D genes are given only for firm matches.

d_gene: TRBD1; j_gene: TRBJ2-3; len: 15; v_gene: TRBV20-1; CDR3aa: CSAQGAGGTTDTQYF
d_gene: TRBD1; j_gene: TRBJ1-1; len: 17; v_gene: TRBV4-1; CDR3aa: CASSQAIAGQGLPEAFF
d_gene: TRBD2; j_gene: TRBJ2-1; len: 15; v_gene: TRBV5-1; CDR3aa: CASSLLAGADNEQFF
d_gene: -; j_gene: TRBJ1-1; len: 13; v_gene: TRBV20-1; CDR3aa: CSARDSRILGAFF
d_gene: -; j_gene: TRBJ2-5; len: 16; v_gene: TRBV5-6; CDR3aa: CASSPLRDRGTETQYF
d_gene: -; j_gene: TRBJ2-7; len: 16; v_gene: TRBV20-1; CDR3aa: CSAANSWAGHPGEQYF
d_gene: TRBD1; j_gene: TRBJ1-2; len: 15; v_gene: TRBV6-1; CDR3aa: CASSLSRGTSYGYTF
d_gene: -; j_gene: TRBJ2-5; len: 12; v_gene: TRBV11-2; CDR3aa: CASAKDQETQYF
d_gene: -; j_gene: TRBJ1-1; len: 15; v_gene: TRBV28; CDR3aa: CASSLSPGLNTEAFF
d_gene: -; j_gene: TRBJ2-3; len: 19; v_gene: TRBV14; CDR3aa: CASSQEPIVFSGNTDTQYF
d_gene: TRBD1; j_gene: TRBJ1-2; len: 15; v_gene: TRBV30; CDR3aa: CAWSYTGTGLYGYTF
d_gene: -; j_gene: TRBJ1-1; len: 15; v_gene: TRBV18; CDR3aa: CASSPIWQMNTEAFF
d_gene: TRBD1; j_gene: TRBJ2-7; len: 14; v_gene: TRBV3-1; CDR3aa: CASGIGTGSYEQYF
d_gene: TRBD1; j_gene: TRBJ1-2; len: 15; v_gene: TRBV5-5; CDR3aa: CASSLTGDLNYGYTF
d_gene: TRBD2; j_gene: TRBJ2-7; len: 13; v_gene: TRBV5-6; CDR3aa: CASSGLAQGEQYF
d_gene: TRBD2; j_gene: TRBJ2-5; len: 15; v_gene: TRBV4-2; CDR3aa: CASSRLAGGEETQYF
d_gene: -; j_gene: TRBJ1-2; len: 13; v_gene: TRBV29-1; CDR3aa: CSVSRTGNYGYTF
d_gene: TRBD2; j_gene: TRBJ2-5; len: 14; v_gene: TRBV5-5; CDR3aa: CASTLSGSQETQYF
d_gene: -; j_gene: TRBJ1-5; len: 14; v_gene: TRBV12-3/TRBV12-4; CDR3aa: CASRPGGGNQPQHF
d_gene: -; j_gene: TRBJ2-3; len: 17; v_gene: TRBV9; CDR3aa: CASSSHRVSLGTDTQYF
d_gene: TRBD2; j_gene: TRBJ2-1; len: 12; v_gene: TRBV20-1; CDR3aa: CSATAGVVEQFF
d_gene: -; j_gene: TRBJ2-2; len: 13; v_gene: TRBV24-1; CDR3aa: CATRIGEAGELFF
d_gene: TRBD2; j_gene: TRBJ2-7; len: 15; v_gene: TRBV7-9; CDR3aa: CASSLAAGARHEQYF
d_gene: -; j_gene: TRBJ2-5; len: 14; v_gene: TRBV7-4; CDR3aa: CASSLHGAQETQYF
d_gene: -; j_gene: TRBJ2-3; len: 15; v_gene: TRBV5-1; CDR3aa: CASSLTGQSADTQYF
d_gene: TRBD2; j_gene: TRBJ2-2; len: 18; v_gene: TRBV20-1; CDR3aa: CSARDVLAGATNTGELFF
d_gene: TRBD1; j_gene: TRBJ2-2; len: 14; v_gene: TRBV6-1; CDR3aa: CASRKDRGAGELFF
d_gene: -; j_gene: TRBJ2-5; len: 13; v_gene: TRBV2; CDR3aa: CASVRRVRETQYF
d_gene: TRBD1; j_gene: TRBJ1-6; len: 14; v_gene: TRBV6-1; CDR3aa: CASSQGQENSPLHF
d_gene: -; j_gene: TRBJ2-2; len: 12; v_gene: TRBV12-3/TRBV12-4; CDR3aa: CASSQNTGELFF
d_gene: TRBD1; j_gene: TRBJ2-5; len: 15; v_gene: TRBV5-8; CDR3aa: CASSYRDREVETQYF
d_gene: -; j_gene: TRBJ1-3; len: 18; v_gene: TRBV2; CDR3aa: CASSEEAKTHDSGNTIYF
d_gene: -; j_gene: TRBJ2-4; len: 16; v_gene: TRBV10-1; CDR3aa: CASNASGVLAKNIQYF
d_gene: TRBD1; j_gene: TRBJ2-7; len: 15; v_gene: TRBV27; CDR3aa: CASSPSTGVSYEQYF
d_gene: TRBD1; j_gene: TRBJ1-1; len: 13; v_gene: TRBV20-1; CDR3aa: CSAPTRGYAEAFF
d_gene: -; j_gene: TRBJ2-2; len: 11; v_gene: TRBV5-8; CDR3aa: CASRLDGELFF
d_gene: TRBD1; j_gene: TRBJ1-1; len: 11; v_gene: TRBV27; CDR3aa: CASQGGPEAFF
d_gene: -; j_gene: TRBJ1-1; len: 14; v_gene: TRBV3-1; CDR3aa: CASSPAGFNTEAFF
d_gene: -; j_gene: TRBJ2-1; len: 15; v_gene: TRBV7-2; CDR3aa: CASSLSAGSYNEQFF
d_gene: -; j_gene: TRBJ2-1; len: 15; v_gene: TRBV6-1; CDR3aa: CASSHRQSSYNEQFF
d_gene: -; j_gene: TRBJ2-5; len: 13; v_gene: TRBV3-1; CDR3aa: CAISQGRTRGEYF
d_gene: TRBD1; j_gene: TRBJ1-5; len: 19; v_gene: TRBV7-7; CDR3aa: CASSCSIDRGFYSNQPQHF
d_gene: TRBD1; j_gene: TRBJ1-5; len: 14; v_gene: TRBV25-1; CDR3aa: CASAGTGRNQPQHF
d_gene: -; j_gene: TRBJ2-1; len: 16; v_gene: TRBV3-1; CDR3aa: CASSQVPSSRYNEQFF